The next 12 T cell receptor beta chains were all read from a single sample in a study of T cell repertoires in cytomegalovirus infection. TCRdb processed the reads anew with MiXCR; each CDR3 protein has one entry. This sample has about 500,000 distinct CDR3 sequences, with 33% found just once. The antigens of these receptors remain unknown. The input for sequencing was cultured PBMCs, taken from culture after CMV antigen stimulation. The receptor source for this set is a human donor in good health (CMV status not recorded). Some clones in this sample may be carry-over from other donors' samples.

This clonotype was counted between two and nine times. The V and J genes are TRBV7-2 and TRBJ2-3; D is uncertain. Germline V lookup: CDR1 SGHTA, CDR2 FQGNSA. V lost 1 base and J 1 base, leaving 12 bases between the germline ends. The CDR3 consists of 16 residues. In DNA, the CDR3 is TGTGCCAGCAGCTTAGGAAAACTTGCGGGCACAGATACGCAGTATTTT. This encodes CASSLGKLAGTDTQYF. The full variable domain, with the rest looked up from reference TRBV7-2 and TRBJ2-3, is GAGVSQSPSNKVTEKGKDVELRCDPISGHTALYWYRQSLGQGLEFLIYFQGNSAPDKSGLPSDRFSAERTGGSVSTLTIQRTQQEDSAVYLCASSLGKLAGTDTQYFGPGTRLTVL.

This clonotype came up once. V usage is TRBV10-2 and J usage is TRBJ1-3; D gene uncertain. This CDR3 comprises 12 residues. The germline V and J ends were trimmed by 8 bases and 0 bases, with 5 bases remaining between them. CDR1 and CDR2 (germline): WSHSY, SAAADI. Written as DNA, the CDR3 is TGCGCCAGCGTAGGCTCTGGAAACACCATATATTTT. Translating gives CASVGSGNTIYF.

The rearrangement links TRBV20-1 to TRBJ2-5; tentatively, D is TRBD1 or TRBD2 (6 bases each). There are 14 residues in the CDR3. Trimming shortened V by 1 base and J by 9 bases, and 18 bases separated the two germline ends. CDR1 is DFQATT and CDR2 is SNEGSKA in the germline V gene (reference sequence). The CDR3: CSARVGGQRGAQYF. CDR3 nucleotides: TGCAGTGCTAGAGTCGGAGGGCAGAGGGGGGCCCAGTACTTC.

This CDR3 reads CATSRASGGGYNEQFF. The CDR3 bases are TGTGCCACCAGCAGAGCCAGCGGGGGGGGGTACAATGAGCAGTTCTTC. V is TRBV15 and J is TRBJ2-1, with 10 bases that match TRBD2. The CDR3 totals 16 residues. Germline V gene sequence: CDR1 LNHNV, CDR2 YYDKDF (reference sequence). V trimming: 1 base; J trimming: 4 bases; junction bases outside the gene matches: 4. Looking up the rest from reference TRBV15 and TRBJ2-1 gives the full variable domain: DAMVIQNPRYQVTQFGKPVTLSCSQTLNHNVMYWYQQKSSQAPKLLFHYYDKDFNNEADTPDNFQSRRPNTSFCFLDIRSPGLGDTAMYLCATSRASGGGYNEQFFGPGTRLTVL.

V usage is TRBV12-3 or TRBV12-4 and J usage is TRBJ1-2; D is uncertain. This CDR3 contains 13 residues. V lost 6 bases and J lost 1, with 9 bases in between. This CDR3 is CASSRASNYGYTF. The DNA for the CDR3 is TGTGCCAGCAGCCGCGCAAGTAACTATGGCTACACCTTC.

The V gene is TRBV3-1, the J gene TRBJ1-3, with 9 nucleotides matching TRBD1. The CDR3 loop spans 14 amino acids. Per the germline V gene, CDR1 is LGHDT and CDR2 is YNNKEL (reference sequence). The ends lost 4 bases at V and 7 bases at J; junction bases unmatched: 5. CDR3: CASSLDRGRNTIYF. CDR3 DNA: TGTGCCAGCAGCCTGGACAGGGGTCGCAACACCATATATTTT.

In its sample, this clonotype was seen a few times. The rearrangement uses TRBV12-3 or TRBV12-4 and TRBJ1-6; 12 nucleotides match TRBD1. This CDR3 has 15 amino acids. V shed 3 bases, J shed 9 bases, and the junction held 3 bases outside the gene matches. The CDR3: CASSFSGQGASPLHF. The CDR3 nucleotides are TGTGCCAGCAGTTTTTCGGGACAGGGGGCTTCACCCCTCCACTTT.

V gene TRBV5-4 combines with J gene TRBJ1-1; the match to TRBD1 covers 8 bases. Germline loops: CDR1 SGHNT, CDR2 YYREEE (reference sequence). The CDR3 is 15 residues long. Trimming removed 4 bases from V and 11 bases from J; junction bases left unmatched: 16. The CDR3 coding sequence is TGTGCCAGCAGCGACGGACAGGGCTCAAACCGGGAGGCTTTCTTT. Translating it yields CASSDGQGSNREAFF. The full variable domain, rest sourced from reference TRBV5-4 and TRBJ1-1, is ETGVTQSPTHLIKTRGQQVTLRCSSQSGHNTVSWYQQALGQGPQFIFQYYREEENGRGNFPPRFSGLQFPNYSSELNVNALELDDSALYLCASSDGQGSNREAFFGQGTRLTVV.

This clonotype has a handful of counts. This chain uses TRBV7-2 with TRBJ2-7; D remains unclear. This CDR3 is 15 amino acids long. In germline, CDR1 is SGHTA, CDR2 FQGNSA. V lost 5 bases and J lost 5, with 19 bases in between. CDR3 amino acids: CASSPVGMLVDEQYF. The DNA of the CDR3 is TGTGCCAGCAGCCCAGTAGGGATGTTAGTAGACGAGCAGTACTTC.

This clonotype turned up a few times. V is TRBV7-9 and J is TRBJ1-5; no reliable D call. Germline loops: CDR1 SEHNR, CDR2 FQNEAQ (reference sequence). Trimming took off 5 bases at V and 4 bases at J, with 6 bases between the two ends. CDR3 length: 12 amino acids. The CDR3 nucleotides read TGTGCCAGCAGCCTGGCAAATCAGCCCCAGCATTTT. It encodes CASSLANQPQHF.

The CDR3 DNA follows: TGTGCCAGTAGTTTGCCGGGAGGGGCGGAAAAACTGTTTTTT. The encoded protein is CASSLPGGAEKLFF. This chain uses TRBV19 with TRBJ1-4; perhaps TRBD1 as D (5 bases). Trimming took off 5 bases at V and 8 bases at J, with 15 bases between the two ends. This CDR3 spans 14 amino acids. Per germline, CDR1 LNHDA and CDR2 SQIVND (reference sequence).

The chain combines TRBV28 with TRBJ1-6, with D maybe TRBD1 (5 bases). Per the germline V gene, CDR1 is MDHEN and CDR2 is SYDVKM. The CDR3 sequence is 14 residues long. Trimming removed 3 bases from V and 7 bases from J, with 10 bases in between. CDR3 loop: CASSFIQGNSPLHF. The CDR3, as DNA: TGTGCCAGCAGTTTTATCCAGGGAAATTCACCCCTCCACTTT.